This TCR beta chain was captured in a study of identical twins. Study-wide results and caveats: Sharing of beta out-of-frame sequences by twins showed a weaker excess. Fewer insertions were carried by abundant cord blood beta clonotypes, but none was seen in memory repertoires. Models came in too low on out-of-frame TCR alpha sharing in monozygotic twins.

One entry per CDR3 protein, called by TCRdb with MiXCR from the 5' RACE reads. The table has approximately 300,000 distinct CDR3 sequences, roughly 9.7% seen once. The count of this clonotype is one. Antigen specificity is unknown. These same records also appear under a second study, on yellow fever vaccine responses in identical twins.

This TCR came from a woman aged 18-29 years in good health. Material for sequencing was CD8+ T cells sorted from blood.

The CDR3 reads CASSLRGDTDYEQYF. In DNA, the CDR3 is TGCGCCAGCAGCTTGCGAGGGGACACCGACTACGAGCAGTACTTC. The rearrangement uses TRBV5-1 and TRBJ2-7; tentatively, D is TRBD1 (6 bases). Germline V lookup: CDR1 SGHRS, CDR2 YFSETQ. This CDR3 is 15 amino acids long. V lost 1 base and J lost 3, with 14 bases in between.